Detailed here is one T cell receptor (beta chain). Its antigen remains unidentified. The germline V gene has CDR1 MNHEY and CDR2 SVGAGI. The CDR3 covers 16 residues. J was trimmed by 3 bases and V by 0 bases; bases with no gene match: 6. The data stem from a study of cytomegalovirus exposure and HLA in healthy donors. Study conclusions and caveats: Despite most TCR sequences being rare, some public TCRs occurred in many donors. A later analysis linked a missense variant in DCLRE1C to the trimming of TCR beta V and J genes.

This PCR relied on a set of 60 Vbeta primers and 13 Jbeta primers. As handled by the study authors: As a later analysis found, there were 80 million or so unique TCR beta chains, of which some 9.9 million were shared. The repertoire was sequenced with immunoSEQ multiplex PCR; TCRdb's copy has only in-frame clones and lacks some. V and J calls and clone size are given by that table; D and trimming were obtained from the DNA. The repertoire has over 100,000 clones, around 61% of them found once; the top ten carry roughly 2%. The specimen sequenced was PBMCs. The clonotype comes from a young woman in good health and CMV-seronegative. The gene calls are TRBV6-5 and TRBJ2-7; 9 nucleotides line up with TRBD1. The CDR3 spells CASSYSSGTGHYEQYF. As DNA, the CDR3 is TGTGCCAGCAGTTACTCATCCGGGACAGGGCACTACGAGCAGTACTTC.